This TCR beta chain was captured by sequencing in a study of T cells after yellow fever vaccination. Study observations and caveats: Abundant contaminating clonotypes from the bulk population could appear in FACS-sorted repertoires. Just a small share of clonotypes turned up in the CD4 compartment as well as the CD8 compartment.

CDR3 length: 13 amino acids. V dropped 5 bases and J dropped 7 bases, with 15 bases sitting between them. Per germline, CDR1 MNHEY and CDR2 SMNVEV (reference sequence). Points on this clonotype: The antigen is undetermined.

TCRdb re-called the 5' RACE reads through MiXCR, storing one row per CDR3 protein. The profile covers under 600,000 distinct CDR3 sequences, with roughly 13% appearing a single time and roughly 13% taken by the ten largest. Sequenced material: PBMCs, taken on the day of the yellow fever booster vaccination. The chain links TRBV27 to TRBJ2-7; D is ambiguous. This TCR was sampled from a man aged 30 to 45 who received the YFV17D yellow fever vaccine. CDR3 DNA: TGTGCCAGCAGTAGTGGGCTCGATTTGGAGCAGTACTTC. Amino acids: CASSSGLDLEQYF.